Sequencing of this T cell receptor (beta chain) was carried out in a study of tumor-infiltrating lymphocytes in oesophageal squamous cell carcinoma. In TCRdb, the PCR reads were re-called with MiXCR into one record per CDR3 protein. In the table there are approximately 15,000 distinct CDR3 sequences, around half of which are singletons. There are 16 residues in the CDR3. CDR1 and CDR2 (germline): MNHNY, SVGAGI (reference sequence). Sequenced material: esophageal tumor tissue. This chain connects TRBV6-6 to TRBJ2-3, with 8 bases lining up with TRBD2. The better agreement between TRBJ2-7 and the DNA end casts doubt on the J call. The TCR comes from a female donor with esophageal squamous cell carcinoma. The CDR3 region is CASRVSGAGSYYEQYF. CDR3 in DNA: TGTGCCAGCCGGGTTAGCGGGGCAGGGTCCTACTACGAGCAGTACTTC.